This T cell receptor (beta chain) was retrieved from a study of technical replicates of blood from a handful of donors. The repertoire was sequenced with immunoSEQ multiplex PCR; TCRdb's copy has only in-frame clones and lacks some. The table shows roughly 68,000 clones, with roughly 86% occurring only once. V gave up 3 bases and J gave up 4 bases, with 7 bases separating them. Germline V lookup: CDR1 SQVTM, CDR2 ANQGSEA. The CDR3 length is 11 residues. The rearrangement uses TRBV29-1 and TRBJ2-7; D is ambiguous. The sample comprised PBMCs. This sequence was found in a human donor in good health. Some clones in this sample may be carry-over from other donors' samples. The DNA of the CDR3 is TGCAGCGTTGAGGCCTTTTACGAGCAGTACTTC. It specifies CSVEAFYEQYF.